Below are 9 T cell receptor beta chains sequenced from a single sample in a study of cytomegalovirus exposure and HLA in healthy donors. The study ran its PCR with 60 Vbeta and 13 Jbeta primers. Here immunoSEQ multiplex PCR was the method, and the copy in TCRdb shows in-frame clones only, minus some. The repertoire holds about 73,000 clones, roughly 82% seen once, with around 11% in the top ten. Sequencing was carried out using PBMCs. The source of these receptors is a man in his sixties or seventies in good health and CMV-seronegative.

In its sample, this clone was seen once. CDR3 sequence: CASNFQTGGYYGYTF. DNA of the CDR3: TGTGCCAGCAACTTCCAGACAGGGGGCTACTATGGCTACACCTTC. The chain recombines TRBV7-2 with TRBJ1-2; 10 bases are a match to TRBD1. J lost 3 bases, V lost 7 bases, and 8 bases had no gene match. The CDR3 loop spans 15 amino acids. Germline CDR1 reads SGHTA; CDR2 reads FQGNSA.

This clone has just one count. The V call is TRBV27, the J call TRBJ2-7; 9 nucleotides match TRBD2. CDR1 is MNHEY, CDR2 SMNVEV, per germline (reference sequence). There are 14 residues in the CDR3. Trimming took 7 bases from V and 4 from J; bases not matched to a gene: 8. The CDR3 protein is CASNQAGGPYEQYF. DNA for the CDR3: TGTGCCAGCAACCAAGCGGGGGGACCGTACGAGCAGTACTTC.

The chain carries TRBV9 and TRBJ1-6, with no clear D. The V gene lost 0 bases and the J gene lost 10 bases, with 14 bases spanning the gap. This CDR3 comprises 15 residues. Germline-derived CDR1 and CDR2 are SGDLS and YYNGEE. The CDR3 region has the DNA TGTGCCAGCAGCGTAGCTCTAAGTCGAGCCTCACCCCTCCACTTT. This gives the protein CASSVALSRASPLHF.

This chain connects TRBV18 to TRBJ2-2, with D perhaps matching TRBD2 (6 bases). Germline-derived CDR1 and CDR2 are KGHSH and LQKENI. Trimming took 2 bases from V and 3 from J, leaving 7 bases between them. The CDR3 has 14 amino acids. CDR3 sequence (DNA): TGTGCCAGCTCACCATCGGGGGACACCGGGGAGCTGTTTTTT. It is translated as CASSPSGDTGELFF.

The chain carries TRBV18 and TRBJ2-1; 9 nucleotides match TRBD1. The junction had 3 bases not matched to a gene; V was cut back by 0 bases and J by 6 bases. Per the germline V gene, CDR1 is KGHSH and CDR2 is LQKENI. This CDR3 contains 15 residues. The CDR3 here is CASSPPGTGFNEQFF. Written as DNA, the CDR3 is TGTGCCAGCTCACCACCCGGGACAGGGTTCAATGAGCAGTTCTTC.

The V gene is TRBV5-4, the J gene TRBJ1-3; D gene uncertain. There are 16 residues in the CDR3. CDR1 SGHNT and CDR2 YYREEE come from the germline V gene (reference sequence). Trimming took off 0 bases at V and 1 base at J, with 11 bases between the two ends. The CDR3 here is CASSLGGERSGNTIYF. CDR3 in DNA: TGTGCCAGCAGCTTGGGGGGAGAGCGTTCTGGAAACACCATATATTTT.

The chain uses TRBV30 and TRBJ1-2; D not resolved. The germline V gene encodes CDR1 GTSNPN and CDR2 SVGIG (reference sequence). The CDR3 spans 14 residues. The V end lost 7 bases, the J end lost 0 bases, and 15 bases lay between the germline ends. CDR3 residues: CASSRGKSNYGYTF. In DNA, the CDR3 is TGTGCCTCCTCCCGAGGGAAATCTAACTATGGCTACACCTTC.

V gene TRBV10-3 combines with J gene TRBJ2-7; 13 bases match TRBD2. The CDR3 runs to 17 residues. CDR1 ENHRY and CDR2 SYGVKD come from the germline V gene. The V segment lost 0 bases and the J segment 1 base; nucleotides outside the gene matches: 3. The CDR3 bases are TGTGCCATCAGTGAGTCGGGACTAGCGGGGCAATCCTACGAGCAGTACTTC. It translates to CAISESGLAGQSYEQYF.

The chain's CDR3 is CASSLGSSYQYF. The CDR3 bases are TGTGCCAGCAGCTTAGGCTCTTCCTACCAGTACTTC. The chain recombines TRBV7-8 with TRBJ2-7; no clear D. Germline-derived CDR1 and CDR2 are SGHVS and FQNEAQ. This CDR3 comprises 12 residues. The V and J ends lost 1 base and 10 bases respectively, with 11 bases between them.